This passage covers 11 T cell receptor beta chains from one sample sequenced in a study of CD8 T cells in Susac syndrome. Reverse transcription of roughly 0.5 to 1 ug RNA used random hexamers. TCRdb itself ran the immunoSEQ multiplex PCR reads through MiXCR, one entry per CDR3 protein. The sample contains fewer than 90,000 distinct CDR3 sequences, 94% of which appear only once. Material: CD8+ T cells from PBMCs. The receptors here all came from a human donor with Susac syndrome.

V and J are TRBV2 and TRBJ2-2; D ambiguous. The CDR3 totals 12 residues. Germline assignment: CDR1 SNHLY and CDR2 FYNNEI. The germline V and J ends were trimmed by 8 bases and 5 bases, with 9 bases remaining between them. CDR3 sequence reads: CASLESTGELFF. The CDR3 DNA reads as TGTGCCAGCCTGGAGTCAACCGGGGAGCTGTTTTTT.

The V and J genes are TRBV28 and TRBJ1-3; D uncertain. The ends were cut back, 2 bases at V and 0 bases at J, with 8 bases in the middle. The CDR3 is made up of 15 amino acids. Germline assignment: CDR1 MDHEN and CDR2 SYDVKM. The CDR3, as DNA: TGTGCCAGCAGTTTAGGGCAAAACTCTGGAAACACCATATATTTT. Translation gives CASSLGQNSGNTIYF.

The rearrangement links TRBV20-1 to TRBJ2-2, with TRBD1 identical over 8 bases. Trimming cost V 6 bases and J 5 bases; bases outside gene matches: 14. CDR1 is DFQATT and CDR2 is SNEGSKA in the germline V gene (reference sequence). CDR3 length: 16 amino acids. CDR3 protein: CSAKSAPGQVTGELFF. The CDR3 DNA follows: TGCAGTGCAAAGTCGGCCCCGGGACAGGTGACCGGGGAGCTGTTTTTT.

The chain employs TRBV7-2 and TRBJ2-1; the D is unclear. The V gene lost 5 bases and the J gene lost 10 bases, with 6 bases spanning the gap. This CDR3 region has 10 residues. Germline CDR1 reads SGHTA; CDR2 reads FQGNSA. The CDR3 is CASSPLEQFF. In DNA, the CDR3 is TGTGCCAGCAGCCCTCTAGAGCAGTTCTTC.

In this sample, this clonotype turned up once. The CDR3 reads CASSLSSPTGNSPLHF. CDR3 DNA sequence: TGTGCCAGCAGTTTATCCTCCCCGACAGGGAATTCACCCCTCCACTTT. J is TRBJ1-6 and V is TRBV27, with TRBD1 identical over 7 bases. This CDR3 is built from 16 residues. The V gene's germline CDR1 is MNHEY and CDR2 SMNVEV (reference sequence). V shed 0 bases and J 7 bases; nucleotides not matched to a gene: 6.

The chain uses TRBV15 and TRBJ2-3, with 10 bases lining up with TRBD2. J gave up 5 bases and V 3 bases, and 5 bases lay outside the gene matches. The CDR3 is made up of 15 amino acids. CDR1 and CDR2 (germline): LNHNV, YYDKDF (reference sequence). The CDR3, as DNA: TGTGCCACCAGCAGGAGCGGGAGGGCCGTAGATACGCAGTATTTT. Its protein product is CATSRSGRAVDTQYF.

The sample holds one count of this clonotype. This chain joins TRBV20-1 and TRBJ2-7; 7 nucleotides align to TRBD1. With 6 bases clipped from V and 3 bases from J, the junction kept 8 bases outside the gene matches. CDR3 length: 13 amino acids. Per germline, CDR1 DFQATT and CDR2 SNEGSKA (reference sequence). The DNA of the CDR3 is TGCAGTGCCCGACAGGGTGGCGACTACGAGCAGTACTTC. Its protein product is CSARQGGDYEQYF.

J is TRBJ2-1 and V is TRBV20-1, with D possibly TRBD2 on 5 matching bases. Between the trimmed V and J ends, which lost 3 bases and 1 base, there was a span of 16 bases. Germline V gene lookup returns CDR1 DFQATT and CDR2 SNEGSKA (reference sequence). This CDR3 is built from 16 residues. The CDR3 DNA follows: TGCAGTGCTAGGGGAATGGGAGACACATCCTACAATGAGCAGTTCTTC. This gives the protein CSARGMGDTSYNEQFF.

The genes are TRBV7-3 and TRBJ2-1; 13 bases align to TRBD2. CDR3 length equals 18 residues. V was clipped by 1 base and J by 3 bases; unmatched bases: 6. CDR1 is SGHTA and CDR2 is FQGTGA in the germline V gene. The CDR3 region is CASSLKRGTSGDYNEQFF. CDR3 in DNA: TGTGCCAGCAGCTTAAAGCGCGGGACTAGCGGGGACTACAATGAGCAGTTCTTC.

This rearrangement joins TRBV7-2 to TRBJ2-1; TRBD2 matches 11 bases. Germline trimming cut 2 bases from V and 10 bases from J; bases unmatched to any gene: 10. Germline V gene data show CDR1 as SGHTA and CDR2 as FQGNSA. The CDR3 consists of 16 residues. DNA for the CDR3: TGTGCCAGCAGCTTAATATTAGCGGGAGGGCGGAGGGAGCAGTTCTTC. It yields the protein CASSLILAGGRREQFF.

The V gene is TRBV5-6, the J gene TRBJ2-5; no firm D call. Trimming cost V 0 bases and J 1 base, with 7 bases left between them. The germline V gene encodes CDR1 SGHDT and CDR2 YYEEEE. This CDR3 has 14 amino acids. The CDR3 is CASSLAAIQETQYF. CDR3 in DNA: TGTGCCAGCAGCTTGGCCGCAATCCAAGAGACCCAGTACTTC.